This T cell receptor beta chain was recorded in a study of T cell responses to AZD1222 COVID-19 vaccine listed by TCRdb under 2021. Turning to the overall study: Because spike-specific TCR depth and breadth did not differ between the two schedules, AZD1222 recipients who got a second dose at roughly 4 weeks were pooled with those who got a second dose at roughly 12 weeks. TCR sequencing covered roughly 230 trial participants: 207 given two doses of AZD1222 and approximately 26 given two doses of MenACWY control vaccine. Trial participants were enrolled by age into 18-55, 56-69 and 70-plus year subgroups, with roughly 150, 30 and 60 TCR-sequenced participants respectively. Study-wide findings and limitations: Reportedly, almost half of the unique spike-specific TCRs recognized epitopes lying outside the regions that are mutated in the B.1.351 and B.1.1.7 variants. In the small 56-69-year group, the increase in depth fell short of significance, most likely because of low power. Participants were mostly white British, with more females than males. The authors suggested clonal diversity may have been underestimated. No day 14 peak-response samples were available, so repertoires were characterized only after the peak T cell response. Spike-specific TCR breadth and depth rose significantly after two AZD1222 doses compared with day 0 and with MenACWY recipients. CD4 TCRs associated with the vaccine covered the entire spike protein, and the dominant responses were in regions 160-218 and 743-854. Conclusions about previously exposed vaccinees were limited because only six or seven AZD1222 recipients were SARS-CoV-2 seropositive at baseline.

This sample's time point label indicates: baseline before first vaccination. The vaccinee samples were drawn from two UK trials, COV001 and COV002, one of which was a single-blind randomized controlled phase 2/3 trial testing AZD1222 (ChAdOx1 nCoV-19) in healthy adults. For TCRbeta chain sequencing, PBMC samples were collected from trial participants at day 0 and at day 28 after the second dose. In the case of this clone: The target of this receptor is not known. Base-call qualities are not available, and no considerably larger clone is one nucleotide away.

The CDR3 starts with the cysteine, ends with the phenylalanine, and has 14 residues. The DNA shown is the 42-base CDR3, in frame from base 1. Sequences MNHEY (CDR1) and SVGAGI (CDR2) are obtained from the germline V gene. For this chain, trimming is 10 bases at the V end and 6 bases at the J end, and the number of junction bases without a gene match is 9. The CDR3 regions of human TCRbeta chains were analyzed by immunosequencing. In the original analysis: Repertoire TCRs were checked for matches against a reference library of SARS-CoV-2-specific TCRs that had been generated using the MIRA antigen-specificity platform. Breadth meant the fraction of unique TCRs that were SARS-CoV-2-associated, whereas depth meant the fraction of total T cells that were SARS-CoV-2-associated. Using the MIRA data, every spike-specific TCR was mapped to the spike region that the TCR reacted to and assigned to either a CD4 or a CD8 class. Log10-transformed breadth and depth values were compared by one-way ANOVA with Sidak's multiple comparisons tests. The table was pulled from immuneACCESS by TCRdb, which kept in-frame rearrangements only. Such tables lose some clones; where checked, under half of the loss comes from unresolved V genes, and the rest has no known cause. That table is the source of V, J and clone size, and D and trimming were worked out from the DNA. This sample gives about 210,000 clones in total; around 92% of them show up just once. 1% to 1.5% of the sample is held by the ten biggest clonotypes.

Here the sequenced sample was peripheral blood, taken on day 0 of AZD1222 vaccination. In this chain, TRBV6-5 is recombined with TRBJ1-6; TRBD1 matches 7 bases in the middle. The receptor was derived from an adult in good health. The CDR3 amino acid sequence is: CATGRDSINSPLHF. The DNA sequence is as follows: TGTGCCACCGGCCGGGACAGCATTAATTCACCCCTCCACTTT.